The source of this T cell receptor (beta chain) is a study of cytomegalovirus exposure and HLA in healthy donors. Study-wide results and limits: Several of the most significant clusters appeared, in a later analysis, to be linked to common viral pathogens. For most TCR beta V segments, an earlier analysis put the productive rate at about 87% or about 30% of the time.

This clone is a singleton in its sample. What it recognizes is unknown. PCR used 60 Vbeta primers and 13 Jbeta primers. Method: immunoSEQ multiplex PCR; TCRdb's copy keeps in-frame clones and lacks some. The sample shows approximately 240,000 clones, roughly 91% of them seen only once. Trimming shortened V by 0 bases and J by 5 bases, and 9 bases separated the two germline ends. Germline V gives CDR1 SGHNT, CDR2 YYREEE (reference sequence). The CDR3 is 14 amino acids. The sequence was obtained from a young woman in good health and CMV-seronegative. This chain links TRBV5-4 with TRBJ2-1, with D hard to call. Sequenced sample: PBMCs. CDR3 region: CASSLGRPDNEQFF. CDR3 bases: TGTGCCAGCAGCTTGGGGCGGCCCGACAATGAGCAGTTCTTC.